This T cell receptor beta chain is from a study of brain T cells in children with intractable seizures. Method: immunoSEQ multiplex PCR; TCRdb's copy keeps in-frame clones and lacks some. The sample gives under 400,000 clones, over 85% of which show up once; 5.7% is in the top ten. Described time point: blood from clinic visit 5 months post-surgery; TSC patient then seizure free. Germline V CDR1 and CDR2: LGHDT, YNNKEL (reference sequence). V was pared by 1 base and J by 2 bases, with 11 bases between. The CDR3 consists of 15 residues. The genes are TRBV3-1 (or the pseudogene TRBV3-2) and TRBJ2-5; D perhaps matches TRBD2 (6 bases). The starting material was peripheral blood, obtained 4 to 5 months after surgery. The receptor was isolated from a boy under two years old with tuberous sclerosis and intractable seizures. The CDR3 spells CASSQGGTAQETQYF. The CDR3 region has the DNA TGTGCCAGCAGCCAAGGAGGGACTGCACAAGAGACCCAGTACTTC.